This is a list of T cell receptor beta chains from one sample in a study of blood T cell repertoires in COVID-19. Libraries were prepared by immunoSEQ multiplex PCR; TCRdb keeps only in-frame clonotypes and omits some of them. The sample lists roughly 35,000 clones, more than 75% occurring once. The sequencing sample was made of peripheral blood. These receptors all come from a woman in her sixties with acute or convalescent COVID-19. Both conserved end residues are part of each CDR3. The D gene is left open where the match is weak. The listing skips clone size in some rows; elsewhere it reads once, few, many or a size class.

CDR3nt: TGTGCCAGCAGCTCGGGACAGAGTAACACCATATATTTT; CDR3aa: CASSSGQSNTIYF; j_gene: TRBJ1-3; d_gene: TRBD1; v_gene: TRBV7-2; abundance: NA
CDR3nt: TGTGCCAGCAGCTCAACAGGATATGGCTACACCTTC; CDR3aa: CASSSTGYGYTF; j_gene: TRBJ1-2; d_gene: NA; v_gene: TRBV5-4; abundance: NA
CDR3nt: TGTGCCTGGCATGGACAGGGAATCGTCTACGAGCAGTACTTC; CDR3aa: CAWHGQGIVYEQYF; j_gene: TRBJ2-7; d_gene: TRBD1; v_gene: TRBV30; abundance: NA
CDR3nt: TGTGCCAGCAGCTTAGGGGGACTGACCTACCTGGGGTCCTACGAGCAGTACTTC; CDR3aa: CASSLGGLTYLGSYEQYF; j_gene: TRBJ2-7; d_gene: NA; v_gene: TRBV7-2; abundance: once
CDR3nt: TGTGCCAGCAGCAAGACAGGGGACCAAGAGACCCAGTACTTC; CDR3aa: CASSKTGDQETQYF; j_gene: TRBJ2-5; d_gene: TRBD1; v_gene: TRBV9; abundance: few
CDR3nt: TGTGCCAGTAGTGAGGCCGACTATGGCTACACCTTC; CDR3aa: CASSEADYGYTF; j_gene: TRBJ1-2; d_gene: NA; v_gene: TRBV19; abundance: NA
CDR3nt: TGTGCCAGCAGCCCACTAGGGGGCGATTTAGGGAGACTAGTTGTGGAGACCCAGTACTTC; CDR3aa: CASSPLGGDLGRLVVETQYF; j_gene: TRBJ2-5; d_gene: NA; v_gene: TRBV27; abundance: NA
CDR3nt: TGTGCCATAGAGACGGACTCATTCTATGGCTACACCTTC; CDR3aa: CAIETDSFYGYTF; j_gene: TRBJ1-2; d_gene: NA; v_gene: TRBV2; abundance: NA
CDR3nt: TGTGCCAGCAACTCGACAGGGGGCGGCTATGGCTACACCTTC; CDR3aa: CASNSTGGGYGYTF; j_gene: TRBJ1-2; d_gene: TRBD1; v_gene: TRBV7-9; abundance: NA
CDR3nt: TGTGCCAGCAGCTTAATGGACAGGTCCGAGCAGTACTTC; CDR3aa: CASSLMDRSEQYF; j_gene: TRBJ2-7; d_gene: TRBD1; v_gene: TRBV7-6; abundance: NA
CDR3nt: TGTGCCAGCTCACCGGGACAGGAGGAAAAACTGTTTTTT; CDR3aa: CASSPGQEEKLFF; j_gene: TRBJ1-4; d_gene: TRBD1; v_gene: TRBV18; abundance: few
CDR3nt: TGCAGTGCTAGATTTACGGACTTGCAGTTCTTC; CDR3aa: CSARFTDLQFF; j_gene: TRBJ2-1; d_gene: NA; v_gene: TRBV20-1; abundance: NA
CDR3nt: TGTGCCAGCAGCTCACGGACAGGTCGCTCCTACAATGAGCAGTTCTTC; CDR3aa: CASSSRTGRSYNEQFF; j_gene: TRBJ2-1; d_gene: NA; v_gene: TRBV12-1; abundance: NA
CDR3nt: TGCACCAGCAGCCAAGATCAGGACTCTGGGGCCAACGTCCTGACTTTC; CDR3aa: CTSSQDQDSGANVLTF; j_gene: TRBJ2-6; d_gene: NA; v_gene: TRBV1; abundance: few
CDR3nt: TGTGCCAGCAGCCTCCCCAATACCGGGGAGCTGTTTTTT; CDR3aa: CASSLPNTGELFF; j_gene: TRBJ2-2; d_gene: NA; v_gene: TRBV7-8; abundance: NA
CDR3nt: TGTGCCAGTAGTATTCTTCGGGGGTACAATGAGCAGTTCTTC; CDR3aa: CASSILRGYNEQFF; j_gene: TRBJ2-1; d_gene: NA; v_gene: TRBV19; abundance: NA
CDR3nt: TGTGCCAGCAGTTACGCGGGGAACTATGGCTACACCTTC; CDR3aa: CASSYAGNYGYTF; j_gene: TRBJ1-2; d_gene: NA; v_gene: TRBV6-5; abundance: NA
CDR3nt: TGTGCCAGCAGCCCGACAGGGACTTATAATTCACCCCTCCACTTT; CDR3aa: CASSPTGTYNSPLHF; j_gene: TRBJ1-6; d_gene: TRBD1; v_gene: TRBV3-1/TRBV3-2; abundance: NA
CDR3nt: TGTGCCTGGAGGGGGGGCCAACGGACTAGCGGGGTTAGCACAGATACGCAGTATTTT; CDR3aa: CAWRGGQRTSGVSTDTQYF; j_gene: TRBJ2-3; d_gene: TRBD2; v_gene: TRBV30; abundance: NA
CDR3nt: TGTGCCAGCGCCCTAGCGGGGGGGCCAAGTACGCAGTATTTT; CDR3aa: CASALAGGPSTQYF; j_gene: TRBJ2-3; d_gene: TRBD2; v_gene: TRBV18; abundance: NA
CDR3nt: TGTGCCACCAGTGGAACCTCCGGGGTCTCACAAGAGACCCAGTACTTC; CDR3aa: CATSGTSGVSQETQYF; j_gene: TRBJ2-5; d_gene: NA; v_gene: TRBV24-1; abundance: NA
CDR3nt: TGTGCCATCAGTGAGTCGAATTCGGGAGGGGGACATGGCTACACCTTC; CDR3aa: CAISESNSGGGHGYTF; j_gene: TRBJ1-2; d_gene: NA; v_gene: TRBV10-3; abundance: NA
CDR3nt: TGCGCCAGCAGCCTACCCGGTCGGCGGAACGAGCAGTACTTC; CDR3aa: CASSLPGRRNEQYF; j_gene: TRBJ2-7; d_gene: NA; v_gene: TRBV4-1; abundance: few
CDR3nt: TGCGCCAGCAGTGAGTCGCTAGCGGGATACACAGATACGCAGTATTTT; CDR3aa: CASSESLAGYTDTQYF; j_gene: TRBJ2-3; d_gene: TRBD2; v_gene: TRBV10-1; abundance: NA
CDR3nt: TGTGCCAGCAGCCCCAGGGTGAACACTGAAGCTTTCTTT; CDR3aa: CASSPRVNTEAFF; j_gene: TRBJ1-1; d_gene: NA; v_gene: TRBV12-3/TRBV12-4; abundance: NA
CDR3nt: TGTGCCAGCAGTTACTCCCCAACGGAGGGCACTGAAGCTTTCTTT; CDR3aa: CASSYSPTEGTEAFF; j_gene: TRBJ1-1; d_gene: NA; v_gene: TRBV6-5; abundance: NA
CDR3nt: TGTGCCAGCAGCCCCGGGGCTAGCGGGGGTAATGAGCAGTTCTTC; CDR3aa: CASSPGASGGNEQFF; j_gene: TRBJ2-1; d_gene: TRBD2; v_gene: TRBV5-5; abundance: NA
CDR3nt: TGTGCCTGGAGCGCCGGTTATGGCTACACCTTC; CDR3aa: CAWSAGYGYTF; j_gene: TRBJ1-2; d_gene: NA; v_gene: TRBV30; abundance: NA
CDR3nt: TGCGCCAGCAGAAGTACACAGGGGGCTATCGGGGAGCTGTTTTTT; CDR3aa: CASRSTQGAIGELFF; j_gene: TRBJ2-2; d_gene: TRBD1; v_gene: TRBV5-1; abundance: once
CDR3nt: TGTGCCAGTAGTATCGGGGGGCGAGGATACTACAATGAGCAGTTCTTC; CDR3aa: CASSIGGRGYYNEQFF; j_gene: TRBJ2-1; d_gene: NA; v_gene: TRBV19; abundance: NA
CDR3nt: TGTGCCAGCAGCGGTTCCGGGACAGGGGCTTTCGAGCAGTACTTC; CDR3aa: CASSGSGTGAFEQYF; j_gene: TRBJ2-7; d_gene: TRBD1; v_gene: TRBV5-4; abundance: NA
CDR3nt: TGTGCCAGCAGCGTGTGGACTAGCGGGGGGCAGGGCACCGGGGAGCTGTTTTTT; CDR3aa: CASSVWTSGGQGTGELFF; j_gene: TRBJ2-2; d_gene: TRBD2; v_gene: TRBV9; abundance: NA
CDR3nt: TGTGCCAGCTCACGAAACCGGGACAGGGATGGCACCTTC; CDR3aa: CASSRNRDRDGTF; j_gene: TRBJ1-2; d_gene: TRBD1; v_gene: TRBV18; abundance: NA
CDR3nt: TGTGCCAGCAGTGATGGGGACTTCGGCGGAGAGACCCAGTACTTC; CDR3aa: CASSDGDFGGETQYF; j_gene: TRBJ2-5; d_gene: NA; v_gene: TRBV6-1; abundance: NA
CDR3nt: TGTGCCAGCAGCTTAATCGGACAGGGCCACACTGAAGCTTTCTTT; CDR3aa: CASSLIGQGHTEAFF; j_gene: TRBJ1-1; d_gene: TRBD1; v_gene: TRBV7-2; abundance: NA
CDR3nt: TGTGCCAGCAGCGAATACAGGGAAGATACGCAGTATTTT; CDR3aa: CASSEYREDTQYF; j_gene: TRBJ2-3; d_gene: NA; v_gene: TRBV7-9; abundance: NA
CDR3nt: TGTGCCATCAGTGAGATGGGGGGGCCCAGCACAGATACGCAGTATTTT; CDR3aa: CAISEMGGPSTDTQYF; j_gene: TRBJ2-3; d_gene: NA; v_gene: TRBV10-3; abundance: NA
CDR3nt: TGTGCCAGCACCTCACAGGGTACAACTGAAGCTTTCTTT; CDR3aa: CASTSQGTTEAFF; j_gene: TRBJ1-1; d_gene: NA; v_gene: TRBV2; abundance: NA
CDR3nt: TGTGCCAGCAGCTTAAGTGAGGGCCCCGGGGTCGCTTTCTTT; CDR3aa: CASSLSEGPGVAFF; j_gene: TRBJ1-1; d_gene: NA; v_gene: TRBV7-3; abundance: few
CDR3nt: TGTGCCAGCAGCTTAGACTCAATAGCGCGGGCAGATACGCAGTATTTT; CDR3aa: CASSLDSIARADTQYF; j_gene: TRBJ2-3; d_gene: NA; v_gene: TRBV7-2; abundance: NA
CDR3nt: TGCGCCAGCAACTTTGGGAGGAGTGGTTCACCCCTCCACTTT; CDR3aa: CASNFGRSGSPLHF; j_gene: TRBJ1-6; d_gene: NA; v_gene: TRBV5-1; abundance: NA
CDR3nt: TGCAGTGCTAGTTACCCAGGGAGGGTAGCTGGTGAAGCTTTCTTT; CDR3aa: CSASYPGRVAGEAFF; j_gene: TRBJ1-1; d_gene: NA; v_gene: TRBV20-1; abundance: few
CDR3nt: TGTGCCAGCAGCTTAATGCTAGCGGGGGTCGGCACCGGGGAGCTGTTTTTT; CDR3aa: CASSLMLAGVGTGELFF; j_gene: TRBJ2-2; d_gene: TRBD2; v_gene: TRBV7-3; abundance: NA
CDR3nt: TGCGCCAGCAGCTCACAGGGCCAACTTGGAAACACCATATATTTT; CDR3aa: CASSSQGQLGNTIYF; j_gene: TRBJ1-3; d_gene: NA; v_gene: TRBV5-1; abundance: NA
CDR3nt: TGTGCCAGTAGTCCAGGGGACAGGGGGCACGACACTGAAGCTTTCTTT; CDR3aa: CASSPGDRGHDTEAFF; j_gene: TRBJ1-1; d_gene: TRBD1; v_gene: TRBV19; abundance: once
CDR3nt: TGTGCCTGGAGTGGACTCTCGAGGGCTTCACCCCTCCACTTT; CDR3aa: CAWSGLSRASPLHF; j_gene: TRBJ1-6; d_gene: NA; v_gene: TRBV30; abundance: NA
CDR3nt: TGTGCCAGCAGCTCCTACCGGGACAGGAGAGGCGGAGGAAACACCATATATTTT; CDR3aa: CASSSYRDRRGGGNTIYF; j_gene: TRBJ1-3; d_gene: TRBD1; v_gene: TRBV13; abundance: NA
CDR3nt: TGTGCCAGCAGCTTAGGTCTAGCGGGTCTCTACGAGCAGTACTTC; CDR3aa: CASSLGLAGLYEQYF; j_gene: TRBJ2-7; d_gene: TRBD2; v_gene: TRBV7-8; abundance: NA
CDR3nt: TGTGCCAGTAGTATAGTCCCGGGACAGGGATCGGAAAAACTGTTTTTT; CDR3aa: CASSIVPGQGSEKLFF; j_gene: TRBJ1-4; d_gene: TRBD1; v_gene: TRBV19; abundance: NA
CDR3nt: TGTGCCACCAGTGATTTCTGGGACAGGGGAAAAGAGACCCAGTACTTC; CDR3aa: CATSDFWDRGKETQYF; j_gene: TRBJ2-5; d_gene: TRBD1; v_gene: TRBV24-1; abundance: once
CDR3nt: TGTGCCAGCACAAGCAGCGGGGCTCGAAAAGAGCAGTACTTC; CDR3aa: CASTSSGARKEQYF; j_gene: TRBJ2-7; d_gene: TRBD2; v_gene: TRBV3-1/TRBV3-2; abundance: NA
CDR3nt: TGTGCCAGTAGTATATGGAGGGGCCTTGAGCAGTTCTTC; CDR3aa: CASSIWRGLEQFF; j_gene: TRBJ2-1; d_gene: NA; v_gene: TRBV19; abundance: few
CDR3nt: TGTGCCAGCAGCTACCGGGACAGGGGTCATTCAGATACGCAGTATTTT; CDR3aa: CASSYRDRGHSDTQYF; j_gene: TRBJ2-3; d_gene: TRBD1; v_gene: TRBV6-6; abundance: NA
CDR3nt: TGTGCCAGCAGCTTGGGGCTCACGATGGGCGAGCAGTACTTC; CDR3aa: CASSLGLTMGEQYF; j_gene: TRBJ2-7; d_gene: NA; v_gene: TRBV7-9; abundance: NA
CDR3nt: TGTGCCAGCAGCTTAGCAGAGCGGTCGAGCTACGAGCAGTACTTC; CDR3aa: CASSLAERSSYEQYF; j_gene: TRBJ2-7; d_gene: NA; v_gene: TRBV7-9; abundance: NA
CDR3nt: TGTGCCAGCAGCCTGGGACAGACGGCCTACGAGCAGTACTTC; CDR3aa: CASSLGQTAYEQYF; j_gene: TRBJ2-7; d_gene: TRBD1; v_gene: TRBV28; abundance: NA